The source of this T cell receptor (beta chain) is a study of glioma-infiltrating T cells after dendritic cell vaccination. Here immunoSEQ multiplex PCR was the method, and the copy in TCRdb shows in-frame clones only, minus some. The sample shows tens of thousands of clones, about 85% of them seen only once. To note about this clone: The identical CDR3 is also encoded by other nucleotide sequences in the sample.

The time point denotes: after dendritic cell vaccination, including at tumor progression/relapse. This material consisted of blood, taken after dendritic cell vaccination. The clonotype originates from a human donor with glioblastoma.

In DNA, the CDR3 is TGCAGTGCTAGAGATAATGGCTACACCTTC. This codes for CSARDNGYTF. This chain joins TRBV20-1 and TRBJ1-2; no reliable D call. Deletions cut 0 bases from V and 6 bases from J, with 2 bases between. The CDR3 has 10 amino acids. Per the germline V gene, CDR1 is DFQATT and CDR2 is SNEGSKA (reference sequence).